The 3 T cell receptor beta chains in this list originate from one sample, sequenced in a study of control samples from healthy donors and cancer patients. Clones were read by immunoSEQ multiplex PCR, and TCRdb kept only the in-frame ones, dropping some. This sample has 70,000 to 90,000 clones; 70% to 90% occur once, and the top ten carry 1.9%. Material: PBMCs. The receptors were sampled from a woman aged 60-75 years with head and neck cancer.

The V gene is TRBV30, the J gene TRBJ2-1, with 13 bases that match TRBD2. V gave up 5 bases and J gave up 2 bases; unmatched junction bases: 21. The CDR3 is 21 residues long. Germline CDR1 reads GTSNPN; CDR2 reads SVGIG (reference sequence). CDR3 nucleotides: TGTGCCTGGGTCCGGGAACCAAAACTAGCGGGAGGGACGGGACCCTACAATGAGCAGTTCTTC. It codes for CAWVREPKLAGGTGPYNEQFF.

The chain employs TRBV7-2 and TRBJ1-5; tentative D call: TRBD1 (6 bases). Germline V gene sequence: CDR1 SGHTA, CDR2 FQGNSA. Trimming cost V 6 bases and J 3 bases, with 9 bases left between them. CDR3 size: 13 residues. CDR3 sequence reads: CASRAGANQPQHF. The CDR3 nucleotides are TGTGCCAGCAGGGCAGGGGCCAATCAGCCCCAGCATTTT.

The chain links TRBV14 to TRBJ2-1, with D perhaps matching TRBD2 (6 bases). The CDR3 covers 13 residues. CDR1 is SGHDN and CDR2 is FVKESK in the germline V gene. Trimming left V 5 bases short and J 5 bases short, with 10 bases between. CDR3 loop: CASSWGLNNEQFF. CDR3 DNA sequence: TGTGCCAGCAGCTGGGGACTGAACAATGAGCAGTTCTTC.